This T cell receptor beta chain was documented in a study of neurological immune-mediated disorders. At the level of the study: Of the 35 or so patients who had multiple sclerosis, some 30 had the relapsing-remitting form and 3 had the secondary progressive form.

Only a few counts were recorded for this clonotype. What it recognizes is unknown. Germline lookup yields CDR1 LNHDA and CDR2 SQIVND (reference sequence). V lost 3 bases and J 8 bases, leaving 11 bases between the germline ends. This CDR3 region has 13 residues. Unsorted libraries were prepared from 2 million PBMCs held at -80 C. The study, taken as a whole, reports: In HTLV-1-associated myelopathy, TCR clonal expansion was greatest, and in multiple sclerosis it was least, below healthy controls.

The cDNA came from 5'RACE with 10-nucleotide random UMIs. In TCRdb, the 5' RACE reads were re-called with MiXCR into one record per CDR3 protein. This table holds under 85,000 distinct CDR3 sequences, about 5.2% found once. The material sequenced was PBMCs. This clonotype was obtained from a human donor with multiple sclerosis. The donor label of this sample is uncertain. This chain joins TRBV19 and TRBJ1-5; TRBD1 is a possible D gene (5 bases). The CDR3 nucleotides read TGTGCCAGTAGTATCCCAGGGCCGAAGCCCCAGCATTTT. Its translation is CASSIPGPKPQHF.